These T cell receptor beta chains were read from a single sample in a study of T cells after yellow fever vaccination. TCRdb reanalysed the 5' RACE reads using MiXCR and keeps one entry per CDR3 protein. The sample has roughly 320,000 distinct CDR3 sequences, over 8.5% seen once. This specimen consisted of CD4+ T cells sorted from PBMCs, obtained 45 days after the yellow fever booster vaccination. The receptor source for this set is a man aged 18 to 35 who received the YFV17D yellow fever vaccine. Each CDR3 is given with its conserved first and last residue. D genes are given only for firm matches. Size is omitted from some rows. Given values are once, few, many or a class for expanded clones.

v_call,j_call,clone_size,d_call,cdr3_nt,cdr3_aa
TRBV29-1,TRBJ2-3,once,NA,TGCAGCGTACAGACAGCCACAGATACGCAGTATTTT,CSVQTATDTQYF
TRBV6-1,TRBJ2-7,few,TRBD1,TGTGCCAGCAAATCGGGACAGTCCTACGAGCAGTACTTC,CASKSGQSYEQYF
TRBV6-2/TRBV6-3,TRBJ2-4,many,NA,TGTGCCAGCAGGCCCTCGTGGGGCAAAAACATTCAGTACTTC,CASRPSWGKNIQYF
TRBV18,TRBJ2-3,many,TRBD2,TGTGCCAGCTCACGGACTAGCGGGGGAGATACGCAGTATTTT,CASSRTSGGDTQYF
TRBV18,TRBJ1-1,NA,NA,TGTGCCAGCTCACGTGACCAATATAGTGAAGCTTTCTTT,CASSRDQYSEAFF
TRBV28,TRBJ2-4,few,NA,TGTGCCAGCAGGGCTACGCGGGGGCCCCTGAACATTCAGTACTTC,CASRATRGPLNIQYF
TRBV6-2/TRBV6-3,TRBJ2-4,NA,NA,TGTGCCAGCAACCAAGGGGTAGCCAAAAACATTCAGTACTTC,CASNQGVAKNIQYF
TRBV15,TRBJ1-5,many,NA,TGTGCCACCAGCAGAGGGGGACGGCCCCAGCATTTT,CATSRGGRPQHF
TRBV5-1,TRBJ1-4,many,NA,TGCGCCAGCAGCTCCGGGGCGACTAATGAAAAACTGTTTTTT,CASSSGATNEKLFF
TRBV4-1,TRBJ2-2,many,NA,TGCGCCAGCAGCCAAGCGGGAATAAGGGGCGGGGAGCTGTTTTTT,CASSQAGIRGGELFF
TRBV6-5,TRBJ1-2,few,NA,TGTGCCAGCAGTCGTTCCGGTCTCGCTAGATACTATGGCTACACCTTC,CASSRSGLARYYGYTF
TRBV3-1,TRBJ2-6,many,NA,TGTGCCAGCAGGCACCGGGGCCTAGAGTCTGGGGCCAACGTCCTGACTTTC,CASRHRGLESGANVLTF
TRBV7-9,TRBJ1-2,few,NA,TGTGCCAGCAGCTTAGTATCTCGGAGCAACTATGGCTACACCTTC,CASSLVSRSNYGYTF
TRBV3-1,TRBJ1-6,NA,NA,TGTGCCAGCAGCCCCTCGTTGAATTCACCCCTCCACTTT,CASSPSLNSPLHF
TRBV18,TRBJ1-2,few,NA,TGTGCCAGCTCACCTACCCTAGAAGATGGCTACACCTTC,CASSPTLEDGYTF
TRBV5-5,TRBJ2-2,few,NA,TGTGCCAGCAGCTACCCGGGGGTGACTCGGACCGGGGAGCTGTTTTTT,CASSYPGVTRTGELFF
TRBV5-4,TRBJ2-5,few,TRBD1,TGTGCCAGCAGCTTCGCCAGGGGGCACCAAGAGACCCAGTACTTC,CASSFARGHQETQYF
TRBV5-1,TRBJ2-3,few,TRBD1,TGCGCCAGCAGCGAAGATCGACAGGGCTCCGATACGCAGTATTTT,CASSEDRQGSDTQYF
TRBV6-5,TRBJ2-5,few,TRBD2,TGTGCCAGCAGGGGACTAGCGGGGGGGTCAACCCAGTACTTC,CASRGLAGGSTQYF
TRBV19,TRBJ2-1,few,NA,TGTGCCAGTAGTCCCACCCGAGAGGTTCGCTATGAGCAGTTCTTC,CASSPTREVRYEQFF
TRBV28,TRBJ2-3,NA,TRBD2,TGTGCCAGCAGTTTCAGACTAGCACCAGATACGCAGTATTTT,CASSFRLAPDTQYF
TRBV27,TRBJ2-7,few,TRBD1,TGTGCCAGCAGTTTTCTGGGACAGGGTCACGGGCAGTACTTC,CASSFLGQGHGQYF
TRBV12-3/TRBV12-4,TRBJ1-2,NA,NA,TGTGCCAGCAGTTACAGCTTTGGCTACACCTTC,CASSYSFGYTF
TRBV7-3,TRBJ1-1,few,NA,TGTGCCAGCAGTTATGGGCCCCTGAACACTGAAGCTTTCTTT,CASSYGPLNTEAFF
TRBV20-1,TRBJ1-5,many,NA,TGCAGTGCTAGGCCCCGGGCGGGCCGAGGCCCCAATCAGCCCCAGCATTTT,CSARPRAGRGPNQPQHF
TRBV12-3/TRBV12-4,TRBJ2-1,few,TRBD2,TGTGCCAGCAGTCTTCGGACTAGCGGGCGCCGATTTCCCGATAGTCGCACCAATACCGATGAGCAGTTCTTC,CASSLRTSGRRFPDSRTNTDEQFF
TRBV7-2,TRBJ1-5,few,TRBD1,TGTGCCAGCAGCTCGACAGGGGATCAGCCCCAGCATTTT,CASSSTGDQPQHF
TRBV5-5,TRBJ2-1,few,NA,TGTGCCAGCAGCCCCACCCGGCGGAATGAGCAGTTCTTC,CASSPTRRNEQFF
TRBV7-2,TRBJ1-1,NA,NA,TGTGCCAGCAGCTTAGAGTTTGCGGTGAACACTGAAGCTTTCTTT,CASSLEFAVNTEAFF
TRBV20-1,TRBJ1-4,few,TRBD1,TGCAGTGTCATGACAGGGGCTAATGAAAAACTGTTTTTT,CSVMTGANEKLFF
TRBV14,TRBJ2-1,NA,NA,TGTGCCAGCAGCCAAGATATCAGCCTAAATGAGCAGTTCTTC,CASSQDISLNEQFF
TRBV12-3/TRBV12-4,TRBJ2-3,many,TRBD2,TGTGCCAGCAGTTGGGGGGGTTCGGGCTCGGGAGATACGCAGTATTTT,CASSWGGSGSGDTQYF
TRBV25-1,TRBJ2-5,NA,NA,TGTGCCAGCAGTGAAGTGGCGGGGCAAGAGACCCAGTACTTC,CASSEVAGQETQYF
TRBV4-1,TRBJ1-1,few,NA,TGCGCCAGCAGCCAAGTTCGTCGGAGGGGACGGAACACTGAAGCTTTCTTT,CASSQVRRRGRNTEAFF
TRBV5-1,TRBJ2-5,few,NA,TGCGCCAGCAGCTTGGACCCGCAAGAGACCCAGTACTTC,CASSLDPQETQYF
TRBV6-2/TRBV6-3,TRBJ1-5,NA,TRBD1,TGTGCCAGCAGTGGGGACAGCTATCAGCCCCAGCATTTT,CASSGDSYQPQHF
TRBV7-9,TRBJ2-1,NA,TRBD2,TGTGCCAGCAGCCCACTTCAGCGGGGGGATGAGCTGGATGAGCAGTTCTTC,CASSPLQRGDELDEQFF
TRBV30,TRBJ2-5,NA,NA,TGTGCCTGGAGTCTAGGACTACGAGAGACCCAGTACTTC,CAWSLGLRETQYF
TRBV5-1,TRBJ1-1,few,NA,TGCGCCAGCAGCCCCGGACAGATTTACACTGAAGCTTTCTTT,CASSPGQIYTEAFF
TRBV6-5,TRBJ2-2,NA,TRBD1,TGTGCCAGCACCCTGACAGGGGGCGGGAGCGGGGAGCTGTTTTTT,CASTLTGGGSGELFF